This T cell receptor beta chain was recorded in a study of cytomegalovirus exposure and HLA in healthy donors. The table came from immunoSEQ multiplex PCR; TCRdb's copy has only in-frame clones and leaves some out. The top ten hold approximately 1% of the sample, which has about 270,000 clones, around 85% seen once. Germline CDR1 is SGHNT and CDR2 is YYREEE (reference sequence). CDR3 size: 16 residues. The trim removed 2 bases at V and 1 base at J, leaving 8 bases unmatched. The sequenced sample consisted of PBMCs. This chain links TRBV5-4 with TRBJ1-1, with 7 bases that match TRBD1. The source is a woman aged 18-30 years in good health and CMV-seronegative. The CDR3 spells CASSFPGQIANTEAFF. CDR3 DNA sequence: TGTGCCAGCAGCTTCCCGGGACAGATAGCGAACACTGAAGCTTTCTTT.